Listed below are T cell receptor beta chains from one sample, sequenced in a study of siplizumab effects on memory and regulatory T cells. Sequenced by immunoSEQ multiplex PCR; TCRdb stores in-frame clones only, minus some. The repertoire holds around 83,000 clones, with 75% to 90% as singletons. Sample: CD4+ T cells sorted from blood. The source of these receptors is a human donor in good health. The CDR3 runs from the conserved cysteine through the conserved F or W. D genes are given only for firm matches. Clone size is shown for a subset of rows, as once, few, many or a class of expanded clone.

TRBV6-6	-	TRBD2	TRBJ2-5	CASSSGRGRETQYF	TGTGCCAGCAGTAGCGGGAGGGGACGAGAGACCCAGTACTTC
TRBV19	-	-	TRBJ1-1	CASSIRTRAEAFF	TGTGCCAGTAGTATTCGGACGCGCGCTGAAGCTTTCTTT
TRBV6-6	-	-	TRBJ1-5	CASSYSKGQVNQPQHF	TGTGCCAGCAGTTACTCGAAAGGTCAGGTCAATCAGCCCCAGCATTTT
TRBV15	-	-	TRBJ2-7	CATSRDWAGEQYF	TGTGCCACCAGCAGAGACTGGGCGGGGGAGCAGTACTTC
TRBV6-4	-	-	TRBJ2-7	CASILRRPLSTYEQYF	TGTGCCAGCATCCTCCGTCGCCCCCTTTCCACCTACGAGCAGTACTTC
TRBV5-1	-	-	TRBJ2-3	CASSLEQDLWDTQYF	TGCGCCAGCAGCTTGGAGCAGGACTTATGGGATACGCAGTATTTT
TRBV15	once	TRBD2	TRBJ2-5	CATSRLAGWETQYF	TGTGCCACCAGCAGACTAGCGGGATGGGAGACCCAGTACTTC
TRBV19	-	-	TRBJ2-5	CASDQGGETQYF	TGTGCCAGTGACCAGGGTGGAGAGACCCAGTACTTC
TRBV25-1	-	TRBD1	TRBJ1-6	CASKDRAYNSPLHF	TGTGCCAGCAAGGACAGGGCCTATAATTCACCCCTCCACTTT
TRBV29-1	-	-	TRBJ2-7	CSVERGGRSDEQYF	TGCAGCGTTGAAAGGGGCGGGCGATCCGACGAGCAGTACTTC
TRBV27	-	-	TRBJ2-1	CASSPSELHNEQFF	TGTGCCAGCAGTCCCTCGGAATTGCACAATGAGCAGTTCTTC
TRBV18	-	TRBD1	TRBJ1-6	CASSSRQGGDSPLHF	TGTGCCAGCTCAAGTCGACAGGGAGGAGATTCACCCCTCCACTTT
TRBV10-3	-	-	TRBJ2-7	CAISERRVYEQYF	TGTGCCATCAGTGAGAGACGGGTCTACGAGCAGTACTTC
TRBV11-1	-	TRBD1	TRBJ2-7	CASSLVPGGSYEQYF	TGTGCCAGCAGCTTAGTCCCAGGGGGCTCCTACGAGCAGTACTTC
TRBV6-6	-	-	TRBJ1-2	CASSYQSPPNYGYTF	TGTGCCAGCAGTTACCAGTCCCCTCCTAACTATGGCTACACCTTC
TRBV15	-	-	TRBJ1-1	CATSRERAGRGIAFF	TGTGCCACCAGCAGAGAACGAGCAGGGCGTGGGATCGCTTTCTTT
TRBV10-3	-	TRBD1	TRBJ2-3	CAISERTGVTDTQYF	TGTGCCATCAGTGAAAGGACAGGGGTGACAGATACGCAGTATTTT
TRBV6-6	once	-	TRBJ1-2	CASSRKDDDGYTF	TGTGCCAGCAGCAGGAAGGACGACGATGGCTACACCTTC
TRBV19	-	TRBD1	TRBJ1-4	CATRTGTTNEKLFF	TGTGCCACCAGGACAGGGACAACTAATGAAAAACTGTTTTTT
TRBV30	-	-	TRBJ2-7	CAWRFRATYEQYF	TGTGCCTGGAGATTTCGGGCAACCTACGAGCAGTACTTC
TRBV6-4	once	TRBD1	TRBJ2-7	CASSARDRGTIRQDEQYF	TGTGCCAGCAGCGCCCGGGACAGGGGGACCATCAGGCAAGACGAGCAGTACTTC
TRBV6-5	-	TRBD2	TRBJ2-7	CASTKTSGSYEQYF	TGTGCCAGCACTAAGACTAGCGGGTCCTACGAGCAGTACTTC
TRBV5-1	-	-	TRBJ1-1	CASSSGNTEAFF	TGCGCCAGCAGCTCGGGGAACACTGAAGCTTTCTTT
TRBV4-1	once	-	TRBJ2-4	CASSQDIVGGRIQYF	TGCGCCAGCAGCCAAGATATCGTGGGTGGGCGCATTCAGTACTTC
TRBV5-1	-	-	TRBJ1-1	CASQTHSRGGPRTEAFF	TGCGCCAGCCAAACCCATAGTCGAGGGGGGCCGAGGACTGAAGCTTTCTTT
TRBV30	-	-	TRBJ1-5	CAWTRGTYSNQPQHF	TGTGCCTGGACACGGGGGACCTATAGCAATCAGCCCCAGCATTTT
TRBV5-1	once	-	TRBJ2-2	CASSLGVNTGELFF	TGCGCCAGCAGCCTTGGGGTAAACACCGGGGAGCTGTTTTTT
TRBV19	-	-	TRBJ1-5	CASSKGSLAVDQPQHF	TGTGCCAGTAGTAAGGGGTCTTTGGCGGTGGATCAGCCCCAGCATTTT
TRBV7-9	-	-	TRBJ2-1	CASSLRRGDFSYNEQFF	TGTGCCAGCAGCTTAAGGAGGGGGGACTTCTCCTACAATGAGCAGTTCTTC
TRBV4-1	-	TRBD1	TRBJ1-4	CASSQVSGGKLFF	TGCGCCAGCAGCCAAGTCTCAGGGGGAAAACTGTTTTTT
TRBV7-9	-	TRBD2	TRBJ2-7	CASSLAGGSTYEQYF	TGTGCCAGCAGCTTAGCGGGCGGGAGTACCTACGAGCAGTACTTC
TRBV9	-	-	TRBJ2-6	CASSSNREGANVLTF	TGTGCCAGCAGCTCTAACAGGGAAGGGGCCAACGTCCTGACTTTC
TRBV5-8	once	-	TRBJ2-3	CASSFDYTDTQYF	TGTGCCAGCAGCTTTGACTACACAGATACGCAGTATTTT
TRBV28	-	TRBD1	TRBJ2-6	CASSTGASGANVLTF	TGTGCCAGCAGCACAGGGGCCTCTGGGGCCAACGTCCTGACTTTC
TRBV7-3	-	TRBD2	TRBJ2-1	CASSLMGLAGGPTYNEQFF	TGTGCCAGCAGCTTAATGGGACTAGCGGGAGGGCCTACCTACAATGAGCAGTTCTTC
TRBV12-5	-	TRBD2	TRBJ2-3	CASGVGLAGADTQYF	TGTGCTAGTGGTGTAGGACTAGCGGGGGCAGATACGCAGTATTTT
TRBV6-5	-	TRBD2	TRBJ2-3	CASSRLAGSTDTQYF	TGTGCCAGCAGCCGACTAGCGGGATCAACAGATACGCAGTATTTT
TRBV16	-	-	TRBJ2-7	CASSLPPGRPRSYEQYF	TGTGCCAGCAGCCTTCCCCCGGGTCGCCCACGCTCCTACGAGCAGTACTTC
TRBV11-2	-	TRBD1	TRBJ2-6	CASSPLHRGPSGANVLTF	TGTGCCAGCAGCCCGCTACACAGGGGCCCCTCTGGGGCCAACGTCCTGACTTTC
TRBV19	few	-	TRBJ2-4	CASSIVNGGTLLAKNIQYF	TGTGCCAGTAGTATAGTAAACGGTGGTACCTTGCTAGCCAAAAACATTCAGTACTTC
TRBV7-6	-	-	TRBJ2-5	CASSLASGQETQYF	TGTGCCAGCAGCTTAGCTTCAGGGCAAGAGACCCAGTACTTC
TRBV6-1	-	-	TRBJ1-1	CASSDRGPREAFF	TGTGCCAGCAGTGATCGGGGACCCAGGGAAGCTTTCTTT
TRBV19	-	-	TRBJ1-2	CASSIDTEYGYTF	TGTGCCAGTAGTATTGACACCGAGTATGGCTACACCTTC
TRBV21-1	-	-	TRBJ2-1	CASSGRLAGPYNEQFF	TGTGCCAGCAGCGGTCGGCTAGCGGGCCCTTACAATGAGCAGTTCTTC
TRBV7-2	-	TRBD2	TRBJ2-4	CASNRREDILAKNIQYF	TGTGCCAGCAATAGGCGGGAGGACATACTAGCCAAAAACATTCAGTACTTC
TRBV29-1	-	-	TRBJ1-5	CSVGLSRNQPQHF	TGCAGCGTTGGTTTATCGCGCAATCAGCCCCAGCATTTT
TRBV11-3	once	-	TRBJ2-1	CASSLGALQFF	TGTGCCAGCAGCTTAGGAGCCCTACAGTTCTTC
TRBV6-5	-	-	TRBJ1-6	CASSYRGAPLHF	TGTGCCAGCAGTTACCGGGGCGCACCCCTCCACTTT
TRBV7-9	-	-	TRBJ2-1	CASSLGDSQFF	TGTGCCAGCAGCCTGGGAGACTCGCAGTTCTTC
TRBV5-4	-	-	TRBJ2-2	CASSQRGAATGELFF	TGTGCCAGCAGCCAAAGGGGGGCGGCTACCGGGGAGCTGTTTTTT
TRBV18	-	TRBD2	TRBJ2-7	CASSPGRGLAGHLSSYEQYF	TGTGCCAGCTCCCCAGGGAGGGGACTAGCGGGTCATTTGAGCTCCTACGAGCAGTACTTC